The clone carrying this T cell receptor beta chain showed up many times. From RNA, the CDR3 regions of TCR beta chains were amplified and sequenced. An initial RT-PCR round employing HTBI primers preceded a second-round multiplex PCR. TCRdb independently ran MiXCR on the multiplex PCR reads; one entry per CDR3 protein. Here the sample spans some 1.1 million distinct CDR3 sequences, about 38% being singletons. Patients newly diagnosed with hyperthyroidism, under 2 months' duration, were aged 18 to 65, the study reports. Lactation, pregnancy, uncontrolled infections and other autoimmune diseases were all grounds for excluding patients. Each diagnosis was determined on the basis of clinical symptoms, serum thyroxine, TRAb, thyroid ultrasound and orbital computed tomography. This entry belongs to a study of Graves' ophthalmopathy and Graves' hyperthyroidism. The J segment lost 5 bases and the V segment lost 5 bases, leaving 9 bases of the junction unmatched. This CDR3 contains 15 residues. Germline V gene data show CDR1 as DFQATT and CDR2 as SNEGSKA (reference sequence).

J is TRBJ2-5 and V is TRBV20-1; 12 positions agree with TRBD1. The TCR was taken from an adult man with Graves' hyperthyroidism. Specimen: peripheral blood or thyroid tissue (not recorded which). This CDR3 is CSARHTGTGGETQYF. In DNA, the CDR3 is TGCAGTGCTCGGCATACCGGGACAGGGGGCGAGACCCAGTACTTC.